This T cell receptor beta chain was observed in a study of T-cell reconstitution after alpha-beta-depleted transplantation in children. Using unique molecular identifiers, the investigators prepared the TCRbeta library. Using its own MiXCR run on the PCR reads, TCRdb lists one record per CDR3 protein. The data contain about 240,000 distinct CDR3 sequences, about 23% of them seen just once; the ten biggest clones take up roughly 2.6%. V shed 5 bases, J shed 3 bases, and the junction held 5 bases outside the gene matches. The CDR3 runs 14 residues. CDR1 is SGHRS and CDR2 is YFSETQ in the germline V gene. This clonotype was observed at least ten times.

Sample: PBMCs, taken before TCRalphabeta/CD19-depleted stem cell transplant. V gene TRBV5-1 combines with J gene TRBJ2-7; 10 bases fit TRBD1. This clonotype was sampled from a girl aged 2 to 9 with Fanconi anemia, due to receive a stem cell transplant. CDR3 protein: CASRRTGGNYEQYF. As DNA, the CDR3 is TGCGCCAGCAGACGGACAGGGGGGAACTACGAGCAGTACTTC.